Listed below are T cell receptor beta chains from one sample, sequenced in a study of T cells expressing NK-cell markers. TCRdb reprocessed the 5' RACE reads, with one entry per CDR3 protein and no DNA. This table holds 150,000 or so distinct CDR3 sequences. The sequenced material came from blood T cells: a sorted CD56 or NKG2C T cell subset, CD4+ or CD8+ T cells, or bulk PBMC T cells (not recorded which). All receptors come from a woman between 50 and 59 years old in good health. CDR3s include the opening cysteine and the closing phenylalanine or tryptophan.

CDR3: CASAGVMETQYF
V: TRBV12-3/TRBV12-4
J: TRBJ2-5

CDR3: CATTAAEKQETQYF
V: TRBV15
J: TRBJ2-5

CDR3: CASSHPGLAAYEQYF
V: TRBV14
J: TRBJ2-7

CDR3: CASSLDRGQNEQFF
V: TRBV7-2
J: TRBJ2-1

CDR3: CASSHIPGRLEKLFF
V: TRBV4-1
J: TRBJ1-4

CDR3: CASSSGLLNEQFF
V: TRBV12-3/TRBV12-4
J: TRBJ2-1

CDR3: CASGLAGAHTGELFF
V: TRBV12-3/TRBV12-4
J: TRBJ2-2

CDR3: CASSETRNTEAFF
V: TRBV2
J: TRBJ1-1

CDR3: CASSQEASSVSYNEQFF
V: TRBV4-2
J: TRBJ2-1

CDR3: CSVEGREQETQYF
V: TRBV29-1
J: TRBJ2-5

CDR3: CASIGLKGTGELFF
V: TRBV2
J: TRBJ2-2

CDR3: CASSLREGLNEQFF
V: TRBV6-1
J: TRBJ2-1

CDR3: CSVEEAGRRNTIYF
V: TRBV29-1
J: TRBJ1-3

CDR3: CASSSSQGRGEETQYF
V: TRBV11-3
J: TRBJ2-5

CDR3: CAIKSVGSYEQYF
V: TRBV10-3
J: TRBJ2-7

CDR3: CAISESPSEYQPQHF
V: TRBV10-3
J: TRBJ1-5

CDR3: CASRPYSGRWTGELFF
V: TRBV12-3/TRBV12-4
J: TRBJ2-2

CDR3: CASSLGGRRQETQYF
V: TRBV5-1
J: TRBJ2-5

CDR3: CASSFTGSAVGELFF
V: TRBV7-8
J: TRBJ2-2

CDR3: CASSETAGELFF
V: TRBV25-1
J: TRBJ2-2

CDR3: CAIRPGLAGTDTQYF
V: TRBV10-3
J: TRBJ2-3

CDR3: CASSIWTGETQYF
V: TRBV19
J: TRBJ2-5

CDR3: CASSIPGYNEQFF
V: TRBV19
J: TRBJ2-1

CDR3: CSARLLAQEQFF
V: TRBV20-1
J: TRBJ2-1

CDR3: CASSQPDRAWNTIYF
V: TRBV4-1
J: TRBJ1-3

CDR3: CAISSTSGDNEQFF
V: TRBV10-3
J: TRBJ2-1

CDR3: CASSLGTRGETQYF
V: TRBV7-9
J: TRBJ2-5